One and the same sample provided the 13 T cell receptor beta chains below, sequenced in a study of PD-1 blockade in classical Hodgkin lymphoma (dated by TCRdb to the early 2020s). Library preparation was by the immunoSEQ multiplex PCR assay. TCRdb took over this immuneACCESS table, retaining in-frame rearrangements with V and J assigned. Such tables are incomplete; in checked studies, under half of the missing clones stem from an unresolved V gene, and the remainder is unexplained. The sample profile shows just under 45,000 clones; approximately 79% of them were found once. Jointly, the top ten make up around 2.8% of the sample. The meaning of the sample's time point label: cycle 2 day 1 (C2D1) of nivolumab. Every trial patient had relapsed after autologous stem cell transplantation, and cohorts A, B and C differed in prior brentuximab vedotin exposure. The sample in question was peripheral blood mononuclear cells (PBMCs), obtained before the second cycle of nivolumab. The source of these receptors is a human donor with classical Hodgkin lymphoma.

This sequence joins TRBV18 and TRBJ1-3; D is possibly TRBD1 (6 bases). CDR3 length: 16 amino acids. The V gene's germline CDR1 is KGHSH and CDR2 LQKENI. The V and J ends lost 7 bases and 2 bases respectively, with 18 bases between them. CDR3 DNA sequence: TGTGCCAGCTACAACACCGGGGCAGGGGCTGGAAACACCATATATTTT. Translating it yields CASYNTGAGAGNTIYF.

The V gene is TRBV19, the J gene TRBJ2-7; D is ambiguous. CDR3 length: 14 amino acids. V gave up 3 bases and J gave up 0 bases, with 9 bases separating them. Germline assignment: CDR1 LNHDA and CDR2 SQIVND (reference sequence). The CDR3 DNA follows: TGTGCCAGTAGTATCCGGGTCGACTCCTACGAGCAGTACTTC. Translation gives CASSIRVDSYEQYF.

The chain uses TRBV9 and TRBJ1-6; TRBD1 aligns across 9 bases. J gave up 7 bases and V 0 bases, and 2 bases lay outside the gene matches. Germline values: CDR1 SGDLS, CDR2 YYNGEE. This CDR3 has 15 residues. In nucleotides, the CDR3 is TGTGCCAGCAGCGTAGAGGGACAGGGAAATTCACCCCTCCACTTT. Encoded protein: CASSVEGQGNSPLHF.

The chain couples TRBV29-1 to TRBJ1-2, with D possibly TRBD1 on 5 matching bases. Germline lookup yields CDR1 SQVTM and CDR2 ANQGSEA. The length of the CDR3 is 12 residues. V gave up 3 bases and J gave up 8 bases, with 13 bases separating them. The chain's CDR3 is CSVEDAGRGYTF. The DNA of the CDR3 is TGCAGCGTTGAGGATGCAGGGAGAGGCTACACCTTC.

V gene TRBV6-5 combines with J gene TRBJ2-5; 8 positions agree with TRBD2. Germline CDR1 reads MNHEY; CDR2 reads SVGAGI. The CDR3 runs 14 residues. Trimming at V came to 2 bases and at J to 5 bases, leaving 4 bases not matched to a gene. CDR3 nucleotide sequence: TGTGCCAGCAGTTACGCGGGGGGATGGGAGACCCAGTACTTC. It translates to CASSYAGGWETQYF.

This chain joins TRBV6-5 and TRBJ1-5; maybe TRBD1 (5 bases). Looked up from germline, CDR1 is MNHEY and CDR2 is SVGAGI. Trimming removed 3 bases from V and 2 bases from J, with 8 bases in between. The CDR3 runs 14 residues. Here the CDR3 reads CASSYSGRNQPQHF. CDR3 DNA: TGTGCCAGCAGTTATTCAGGGCGCAATCAGCCCCAGCATTTT.

The chain has TRBV19 and TRBJ1-5; D remains ambiguous. This CDR3 is built from 15 residues. V lost 3 bases and J lost 0, with 9 bases in between. Germline V gene sequence: CDR1 LNHDA, CDR2 SQIVND (reference sequence). CDR3 amino acids: CASSIPATSNQPQHF. The CDR3 DNA reads TGTGCCAGTAGTATCCCAGCTACTAGCAATCAGCCCCAGCATTTT.

Only a few counts were recorded for this clone. The V gene is TRBV7-6, the J gene TRBJ1-6; 8 bases fit TRBD1. There are 14 residues in the CDR3. CDR1 and CDR2 from the germline V gene are SGHVS and FNYEAQ. V was pared by 2 bases and J by 8 bases, with 2 bases of the junction left unmatched. CDR3 in amino acids: CASSLSGGYSPLHF. DNA of the CDR3: TGTGCCAGCAGCTTATCAGGGGGCTATTCACCCCTCCACTTT.

This clone was detected once. This chain connects TRBV7-2 to TRBJ2-2; TRBD2 matches 11 bases. This CDR3 region has 16 residues. The V gene's germline CDR1 is SGHTA and CDR2 FQGNSA. V shed 1 base and J 4 bases; nucleotides not matched to a gene: 2. CDR3 DNA: TGTGCCAGCAGCTTAGGACTAGCGGGACTCACCGGGGAGCTGTTTTTT. This sequence encodes CASSLGLAGLTGELFF.

This clone was picked up one time. This chain uses TRBV5-1 with TRBJ2-7; no firm D call. V was clipped by 2 bases and J by 7 bases, with 22 bases between them. Germline V gene data show CDR1 as SGHRS and CDR2 as YFSETQ. CDR3 length: 16 residues. CDR3 nucleotides: TGCGCCAGCAGCTTTGCCCCCAGCGCCCCCGAGGTGGAGCAGTACTTC. It yields the protein CASSFAPSAPEVEQYF.

J is TRBJ1-1 and V is TRBV11-2; the match to TRBD1 covers 7 bases. Germline V gives CDR1 SGHAT, CDR2 FQNNGV. This CDR3 is 14 amino acids long. J was trimmed by 6 bases and V by 3 bases; bases with no gene match: 7. The CDR3 is CASSFDRVVAEAFF. Here the CDR3 DNA reads TGTGCCAGCAGCTTTGACAGGGTGGTTGCTGAAGCTTTCTTT.

The rearrangement uses TRBV29-1 and TRBJ2-3; D possibly uses TRBD1 or TRBD2 (5 bases each). Trimming left V 7 bases short and J 5 bases short, with 13 bases between. This CDR3 has 12 amino acids. The germline CDR1 and CDR2 sequences are SQVTM and ANQGSEA. CDR3 DNA: TGCAGCGGGGACGAGGGAGTAGATACGCAGTATTTT. It translates to CSGDEGVDTQYF.

This clone has just one count. V usage is TRBV30 and J usage is TRBJ1-1, with 9 bases that match TRBD1. V shed 4 bases and J 7 bases; nucleotides not matched to a gene: 22. The CDR3 consists of 18 residues. CDR1 and CDR2 from the germline V gene are GTSNPN and SVGIG (reference sequence). The CDR3 DNA reads as TGTGCCTGGACCGGCGACCTCTACAGGGGGCTCGTGGTCGATGAAGCTTTCTTT. It encodes CAWTGDLYRGLVVDEAFF.